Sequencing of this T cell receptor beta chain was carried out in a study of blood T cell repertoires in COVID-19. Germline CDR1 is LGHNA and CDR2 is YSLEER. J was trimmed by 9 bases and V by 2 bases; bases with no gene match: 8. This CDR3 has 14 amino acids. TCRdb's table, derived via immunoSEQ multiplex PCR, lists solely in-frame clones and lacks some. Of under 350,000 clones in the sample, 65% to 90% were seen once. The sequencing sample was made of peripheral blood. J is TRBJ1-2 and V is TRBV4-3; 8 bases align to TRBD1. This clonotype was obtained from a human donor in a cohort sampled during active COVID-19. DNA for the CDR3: TGCGCCAGCAGCCAACTAACAGGGGGAGAGAGCTACACCTTC. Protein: CASSQLTGGESYTF.